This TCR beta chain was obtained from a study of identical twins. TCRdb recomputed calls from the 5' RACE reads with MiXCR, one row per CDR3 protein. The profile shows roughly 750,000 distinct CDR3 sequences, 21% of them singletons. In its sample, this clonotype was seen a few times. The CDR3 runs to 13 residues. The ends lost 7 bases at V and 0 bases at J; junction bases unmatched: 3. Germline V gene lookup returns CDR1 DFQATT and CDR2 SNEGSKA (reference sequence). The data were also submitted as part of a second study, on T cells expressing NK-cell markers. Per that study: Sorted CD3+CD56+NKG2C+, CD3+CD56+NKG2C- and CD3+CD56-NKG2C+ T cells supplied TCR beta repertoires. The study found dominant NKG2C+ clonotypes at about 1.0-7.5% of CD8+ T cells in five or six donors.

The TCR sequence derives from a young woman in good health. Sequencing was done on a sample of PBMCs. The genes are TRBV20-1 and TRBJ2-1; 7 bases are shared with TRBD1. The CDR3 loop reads CSVRQGSYNEQFF. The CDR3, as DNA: TGCAGTGTCCGACAGGGCTCCTACAATGAGCAGTTCTTC.